This entry lists 2 T cell receptor beta chains sequenced from one sample in a study of radiation and T cells in renal cell carcinoma. Stated time point: blood 4 weeks post-SBRT, at nephrectomy. The sample's treatment: 15 Gy SBRT to primary tumor, nephrectomy 4 weeks later. Sequencing used immunoSEQ multiplex PCR; TCRdb keeps in-frame clones, though not all of them. The sample carries about 40,000 clones, 70% to 85% recorded once. Sample: blood, taken from a patient whose treatment included radiotherapy and nephrectomy. These receptors were collected from a woman in her 70s with renal cell carcinoma.

J is TRBJ2-7 and V is TRBV6-5; D may be TRBD2 (5 bases). V dropped 6 bases and J dropped 0 bases, with 15 bases sitting between them. This CDR3 spans 15 amino acids. The germline V gene has CDR1 MNHEY and CDR2 SVGAGI. The CDR3 here is CASRSGRASSYEQYF. The CDR3 DNA follows: TGTGCCAGCAGGTCCGGGCGGGCGAGCTCCTACGAGCAGTACTTC.

The V call is TRBV4-3, the J call TRBJ2-5, with a tentative D call TRBD1 (5 bases). This CDR3 spans 16 amino acids. The germline V and J ends were trimmed by 1 base and 3 bases, with 15 bases remaining between them. Germline assignment: CDR1 LGHNA and CDR2 YSLEER. In nucleotides, the CDR3 is TGCGCCAGCAGCCAAGTCACCGGACAAGGGAAAGAGACCCAGTACTTC. Translation gives CASSQVTGQGKETQYF.